Below, one T cell receptor beta chain is given with its context. This sample was included in a study of blood T cell repertoires in COVID-19. The overall study: Spain, Italy and the United States supplied samples that represented acute and convalescent COVID-19. From T cells, B-cell-depleted T cells, or PBMCs came the material, which was cDNA or gDNA.

The germline CDR1 and CDR2 sequences are SGHNT and YYREEE (reference sequence). The length of the CDR3 is 16 residues. After removal of 2 bases from V and 4 bases from J, the junction contained 11 bases not matched to a gene. In the original workflow: From reference gene primer amplification, estimates of nucleated cell counts were derived. This table comes from immunoSEQ multiplex PCR, and its TCRdb copy is limited to in-frame clones, with some not included. V, J and clone size are taken as reported in that table, and D and trimming were inferred from the DNA itself. The repertoire has 390,000 or so clones, 86% of them found once; the top ten carry around 1.4%.

The chain recombines TRBV5-4 with TRBJ1-1; 7 bases are shared with TRBD1. The specimen was peripheral blood. The TCR originated in a woman in her 30s with active or convalescent COVID-19. CDR3 sequence reads: CASSLTDRPEGTEAFF. The CDR3, as DNA: TGTGCCAGCAGCTTAACGGACAGGCCCGAAGGCACTGAAGCTTTCTTT.